The 18 T cell receptor beta chains below come from one sample, sequenced in a study of T cell responses to AZD1222 COVID-19 vaccine. Repertoires were generated with immunoSEQ multiplex PCR, while TCRdb's copy carries only in-frame clones and drops some. The table has 150,000 to 200,000 clones, over 80% seen once. Sample: peripheral blood, taken on day 0 of MenACWY control vaccination. Receptors originate from an adult in good health.

The chain is built from TRBV2 and TRBJ2-2; 9 bases match TRBD2. This CDR3 contains 15 residues. The V and J ends lost 6 bases and 4 bases, in that order; junction bases with no gene match: 6. Germline V gene data show CDR1 as SNHLY and CDR2 as FYNNEI. CDR3 bases: TGTGCCAGCAGCCGCGGGGGGGCCGGCACCGGGGAGCTGTTTTTT. Protein product: CASSRGGAGTGELFF.

CDR3 loop: CASSLSQQYGYTF. The DNA of the CDR3 is TGTGCCAGCAGTTTATCACAGCAATATGGCTACACCTTC. V gene TRBV27 combines with J gene TRBJ1-2; D is ambiguous. The CDR3 has 13 residues. Per germline, CDR1 MNHEY and CDR2 SMNVEV (reference sequence). The V end was cut by 0 bases, the J end by 5 bases, with 7 bases between.

The J gene is TRBJ2-2, the V gene TRBV2; 11 positions match TRBD1. After removal of 8 bases from V and 6 bases from J, the junction contained 5 bases not matched to a gene. The CDR3 covers 14 residues. Per the germline V gene, CDR1 is SNHLY and CDR2 is FYNNEI. CDR3 bases: TGTGCCAGCCGAGGACAGGGGGCTCCCGGGGAGCTGTTTTTT. Protein product: CASRGQGAPGELFF.

The count of this clone is one. V usage is TRBV6-2 or TRBV6-3 and J usage is TRBJ2-7, with 9 bases that match TRBD1. V was pared by 5 bases and J by 0 bases, with 2 bases of the junction left unmatched. Per germline, CDR1 MNHEY and CDR2 SVGEGT. The CDR3 length is 14 residues. This CDR3 reads CASSLDRGSYEQYF. The CDR3 DNA reads TGTGCCAGCAGTCTGGACAGGGGCTCCTACGAGCAGTACTTC.

There are a few counts of this clone. The chain links TRBV28 to TRBJ1-2; D not resolved. In germline, CDR1 is MDHEN, CDR2 SYDVKM. Trimming stripped 5 bases from V and 6 bases from J, with 16 bases between. The CDR3 is made up of 14 amino acids. As DNA, the CDR3 is TGTGCCAGCAGTACAGTCGAACGGGCCCATGGCTACACCTTC. It specifies CASSTVERAHGYTF.

The gene calls are TRBV7-2 and TRBJ2-1; D perhaps matches TRBD2 (5 bases). The V end lost 5 bases, the J end lost 0 bases, and 11 bases lay between the germline ends. From germline, CDR1 is SGHTA and CDR2 FQGNSA. The CDR3 extends over 15 amino acids. The CDR3 spells CASSSGSGSYNEQFF. For the CDR3, the DNA is TGTGCCAGCAGCAGCGGTTCGGGCTCCTACAATGAGCAGTTCTTC.

This clone occurred a few times. The J gene is TRBJ2-5, the V gene TRBV10-3, with D possibly matching TRBD1 (7 bases). Germline CDR1 ENHRY, CDR2 SYGVKD. CDR3 length: 15 amino acids. V gave up 2 bases and J gave up 5 bases, with 15 bases separating them. Written as DNA, the CDR3 is TGTGCCATCAGTGAGCAGACAGGGACTTGGGAGACCCAGTACTTC. This codes for CAISEQTGTWETQYF.

The V gene is TRBV24-1, the J gene TRBJ2-3, with no clear D. Germline V gene data show CDR1 as KGHDR and CDR2 as SFDVKD. The CDR3 runs 12 residues. Trimming removed 4 bases at V and 8 bases at J, with 9 bases between. The CDR3 DNA sequence: TGTGCCACCAGTGACGGTGGTCGTACGCAGTATTTT. Protein: CATSDGGRTQYF.

The gene calls are TRBV24-1 and TRBJ2-7; D is perhaps TRBD1 (6 bases). This CDR3 spans 16 amino acids. The germline V and J ends were trimmed by 1 base and 5 bases, with 17 bases remaining between them. The germline gives CDR1 KGHDR, CDR2 SFDVKD. The DNA for the CDR3 is TGTGCCACCAGTGATTTCACCCAAAATTACAGGGACGAGCAGTACTTC. Its protein is CATSDFTQNYRDEQYF.

The V gene is TRBV12-3 or TRBV12-4, the J gene TRBJ1-2; D is undetermined. Trimming shortened V by 7 bases and J by 11 bases, and 20 bases separated the two germline ends. CDR3 length equals 13 residues. CDR3 sequence (DNA): TGTGCCAGCACCCAAATGTTGGGCGGTGCTTACACCTTC. It translates to CASTQMLGGAYTF.

The V gene is TRBV9, the J gene TRBJ2-1; no definite D call. The CDR3 is made up of 14 amino acids. Trimming removed 1 base at V and 9 bases at J, with 14 bases between. Germline V gene lookup returns CDR1 SGDLS and CDR2 YYNGEE. CDR3 in DNA: TGTGCCAGCAGCGTAAGGTTGGGGTACGGTGAGCAGTTCTTC. It encodes CASSVRLGYGEQFF. Combining the CDR3 with reference TRBV9 and TRBJ2-1 gives the whole variable domain DSGVTQTPKHLITATGQRVTLRCSPRSGDLSVYWYQQSLDQGLQFLIQYYNGEERAKGNILERFSAQQFPDLHSELNLSSLELGDSALYFCASSVRLGYGEQFFGPGTRLTVL.

The J gene is TRBJ2-1, the V gene TRBV11-2; the D gene is possibly TRBD2 (5 bases). Germline CDR1 and CDR2: SGHAT and FQNNGV. V lost 3 bases and J lost 1, with 10 bases in between. The CDR3 sequence is 15 residues long. CDR3 sequence: CASSLAGVSYNEQFF. The CDR3 DNA is TGTGCCAGCAGCTTGGCGGGTGTTTCCTACAATGAGCAGTTCTTC.

The gene calls are TRBV6-5 and TRBJ2-3, with a weak D call TRBD2 (5 bases). The germline V gene has CDR1 MNHEY and CDR2 SVGAGI. The CDR3 has 14 amino acids. With 6 bases removed from V and 5 bases from J, the gap between germline ends came to 15 bases. This chain's CDR3 is CASRRGSALDTQYF. The CDR3 nucleotides are TGTGCCAGCAGACGGGGTAGCGCCCTAGATACGCAGTATTTT.

The chain carries TRBV7-9 and TRBJ2-7; the D is unclear. The CDR3 sequence is 17 residues long. CDR1 SEHNR and CDR2 FQNEAQ come from the germline V gene (reference sequence). Trimming took off 6 bases at V and 3 bases at J, with 24 bases between the two ends. CDR3 sequence (DNA): TGTGCCAGCAGTCGGGTCGTTAGGGCATCGCAGAACTACGAGCAGTACTTC. It translates to CASSRVVRASQNYEQYF.

This chain joins TRBV5-1 and TRBJ1-6; perhaps TRBD1 as D (5 bases). CDR3 length equals 14 residues. The germline V gene has CDR1 SGHRS and CDR2 YFSETQ. V was pared by 4 bases and J by 8 bases, with 13 bases between. The DNA for the CDR3 is TGCGCCAGCAGCCTGCAGGGTCTTGATTCACCCCTCCACTTT. It translates to CASSLQGLDSPLHF.

The CDR3 loop reads CASSVEGSQMNEQFF. CDR3 bases: TGTGCCAGCAGCGTAGAGGGTTCCCAGATGAATGAGCAGTTCTTC. V usage is TRBV9 and J usage is TRBJ2-1; no reliable D call. The CDR3 loop spans 15 amino acids. Deletions cut 0 bases from V and 7 bases from J, with 14 bases between. CDR1 SGDLS and CDR2 YYNGEE come from the germline V gene.

The CDR3, as DNA: TGTGCCAGCACACACGACAGGCTGTGGGGCTACACCTTC. Its protein is CASTHDRLWGYTF. This chain connects TRBV6-5 to TRBJ1-2; D possibly corresponds to TRBD1 (6 bases). The CDR3 spans 13 residues. The V end lost 7 bases, the J end lost 8 bases, and 17 bases lay between the germline ends. Germline loops: CDR1 MNHEY, CDR2 SVGAGI.

CDR3 sequence (DNA): TGTGCCAGCAGCTCAGGGGGGGGACCCTACGAGCAGTACTTC. Its translation: CASSSGGGPYEQYF. This chain links TRBV6-2 or TRBV6-3 with TRBJ2-7; the D gene could be TRBD1 or TRBD2 (7 bases each). Trimming took 6 bases from V and 2 from J, leaving 14 bases between them. The CDR3 length is 14 residues. Germline lookup yields CDR1 MNHEY and CDR2 SVGEGT.